One and the same sample provided the 22 T cell receptor beta chains below, sequenced in a study of cytomegalovirus exposure and HLA in healthy donors. Primers: 60 Vbeta forward and 13 Jbeta reverse. Here immunoSEQ multiplex PCR was the method, and the copy in TCRdb shows in-frame clones only, minus some. The table lists approximately 190,000 clones, around 80% of them singletons. The sequencing input was PBMCs. The receptors originated from a man between 40 and 49 years old in good health and CMV-seropositive.

The rearrangement uses TRBV9 and TRBJ1-2; D ambiguous. Germline V gives CDR1 SGDLS, CDR2 YYNGEE. Trimming stripped 0 bases from V and 4 bases from J, with 7 bases between. This CDR3 contains 13 residues. The CDR3 DNA is TGTGCCAGCAGCGTAGCCGACTTCTATGGCTACACCTTC. This sequence encodes CASSVADFYGYTF.

The V gene is TRBV27, the J gene TRBJ1-4; D is perhaps TRBD1 (6 bases). The CDR3 consists of 14 residues. Trimming took 8 bases from V and 4 from J, leaving 14 bases between them. Germline CDR1 MNHEY, CDR2 SMNVEV (reference sequence). CDR3 sequence (DNA): TGTGCCAGCCGTAGGGGGATTCGTAATGAAAAACTGTTTTTT. This gives the protein CASRRGIRNEKLFF.

This chain connects TRBV11-3 to TRBJ1-1, with D perhaps matching TRBD1 (5 bases). This CDR3 is 13 amino acids long. CDR1 is SGHNT and CDR2 is YENEEA in the germline V gene. Trimming cost V 6 bases and J 7 bases, with 15 bases left between them. The CDR3 DNA sequence: TGTGCCAGCAGTCTTAGGGGTGGGAATGAAGCTTTCTTT. Residues: CASSLRGGNEAFF.

This rearrangement joins TRBV27 to TRBJ2-3; D is ambiguous. There are 15 residues in the CDR3. Germline lookup yields CDR1 MNHEY and CDR2 SMNVEV (reference sequence). Trimming removed 1 base from V and 0 bases from J, with 8 bases in between. CDR3 nucleotides: TGTGCCAGCAGTTTATACATATCCAGCACAGATACGCAGTATTTT. Protein: CASSLYISSTDTQYF.

J is TRBJ1-2 and V is TRBV10-3; 7 positions match TRBD1. CDR1 ENHRY and CDR2 SYGVKD come from the germline V gene. This CDR3 contains 13 residues. J was trimmed by 7 bases and V by 0 bases; bases with no gene match: 2. The CDR3 loop reads CAISESGGSGYTF. For the CDR3, the DNA is TGTGCCATCAGTGAGTCAGGGGGCAGTGGCTACACCTTC.

The chain combines TRBV7-3 with TRBJ2-1, with D possibly being TRBD2 (6 bases). The CDR3 covers 15 residues. Trimming removed 8 bases from V and 1 base from J, with 15 bases in between. Germline assignment: CDR1 SGHTA and CDR2 FQGTGA. CDR3 sequence reads: CASGEVGGSYNEQFF. CDR3 nucleotides: TGTGCCAGCGGGGAGGTGGGCGGGTCCTACAATGAGCAGTTCTTC.

J is TRBJ1-1 and V is TRBV4-3; TRBD1 might be the D (5 bases). Germline-derived CDR1 and CDR2 are LGHNA and YSLEER. The ends were cut back, 1 base at V and 1 base at J, with 10 bases in the middle. The CDR3 contains 15 residues. The CDR3 bases are TGCGCCAGCAGCCAAGGGGGCATGAAGAACACTGAAGCTTTCTTT. This gives the protein CASSQGGMKNTEAFF.

V usage is TRBV5-6 and J usage is TRBJ1-2; the match to TRBD1 covers 9 bases. Germline-derived CDR1 and CDR2 are SGHDT and YYEEEE. V lost 4 bases, J lost 3 bases, and 10 bases stayed unmatched. The CDR3 consists of 16 residues. The CDR3: CASSLSTGGAHYGYTF. The DNA of the CDR3 is TGTGCCAGCAGCCTTTCAACAGGGGGCGCCCACTATGGCTACACCTTC.

V and J are TRBV11-2 and TRBJ1-6; D is possibly TRBD1 (5 bases). The CDR3 is 14 amino acids. Germline V CDR1 and CDR2: SGHAT, FQNNGV. V lost 1 base and J lost 5, with 6 bases in between. CDR3 protein: CASSLGGHNSPLHF. The DNA for the CDR3 is TGTGCCAGCAGCTTAGGGGGCCATAATTCACCCCTCCACTTT.

The rearrangement links TRBV5-1 to TRBJ2-7, with TRBD2 matching 14 bases. V was clipped by 4 bases and J by 1 base; unmatched bases: 7. The germline V gene has CDR1 SGHRS and CDR2 YFSETQ. The CDR3 totals 17 residues. CDR3 bases: TGCGCCAGCAGCGGGGGACTAGCGGGGGCCGTGTCCTACGAGCAGTACTTC. This sequence encodes CASSGGLAGAVSYEQYF. The whole variable domain, filled in from reference TRBV5-1 and TRBJ2-7, reads KAGVTQTPRYLIKTRGQQVTLSCSPISGHRSVSWYQQTPGQGLQFLFEYFSETQRNKGNFPGRFSGRQFSNSRSEMNVSTLELGDSALYLCASSGGLAGAVSYEQYFGPGTRLTVT.

The chain is built from TRBV7-9 and TRBJ2-5; the D is unclear. The V end was cut by 4 bases, the J end by 5 bases, with 5 bases between. CDR1 SEHNR and CDR2 FQNEAQ come from the germline V gene (reference sequence). This CDR3 contains 11 residues. The CDR3 loop is CASSSGETQYF. CDR3 nucleotide sequence: TGTGCCAGCAGCTCCGGGGAGACCCAGTACTTC. The variable domain in full, completed from reference TRBV7-9 and TRBJ2-5, reads DTGVSQNPRHKITKRGQNVTFRCDPISEHNRLYWYRQTLGQGPEFLTYFQNEAQLEKSRLLSDRFSAERPKGSFSTLEIQRTEQGDSAMYLCASSSGETQYFGPGTRLLVL.

The chain couples TRBV7-6 to TRBJ2-5, with 7 positions matching TRBD1. There are 15 residues in the CDR3. Germline CDR1 SGHVS, CDR2 FNYEAQ. With V trimmed by 2 bases and J by 4 bases, 7 bases remained unmatched. CDR3 loop: CASSLTGVGSETQYF. DNA for the CDR3: TGTGCCAGCAGCTTAACAGGGGTGGGGTCAGAGACCCAGTACTTC.

The rearrangement uses TRBV4-1 and TRBJ2-3; 9 bases are a match to TRBD2. The length of the CDR3 is 16 residues. Per germline, CDR1 MGHRA and CDR2 YSYEKL. The V and J ends lost 4 bases and 4 bases, in that order; junction bases with no gene match: 9. CDR3 nucleotides: TGCGCCAGCAGCCCCGTCACGGGCGGGGGGGCAGATACGCAGTATTTT. Translated: CASSPVTGGGADTQYF.

This clone has only a few counts. The rearrangement links TRBV11-1 to TRBJ1-1; D is possibly TRBD1 (5 bases). There are 14 residues in the CDR3. The V end was cut by 5 bases, the J end by 8 bases, with 18 bases between. CDR1 is SGHAT and CDR2 is FQDESV in the germline V gene (reference sequence). The CDR3 region has the DNA TGTGCCAGCAGCCCCCTCCGGGGGTTTTTCGAAGCTTTCTTT. This gives the protein CASSPLRGFFEAFF.

The gene calls are TRBV28 and TRBJ1-2; 7 nucleotides align to TRBD1. The CDR3 covers 14 residues. In germline, CDR1 is MDHEN, CDR2 SYDVKM. The V segment lost 4 bases and the J segment 5 bases; nucleotides outside the gene matches: 7. CDR3 sequence: CASSSTGVRYGYTF. CDR3 bases: TGTGCCAGCAGTTCAACAGGGGTTCGGTATGGCTACACCTTC.

V usage is TRBV2 and J usage is TRBJ1-4, with TRBD1 matching over 10 bases. Germline CDR1 SNHLY, CDR2 FYNNEI. Losses at the gene ends were 8 bases for V and 4 bases for J; bases not matched to a gene: 13. CDR3 length equals 17 residues. The CDR3 loop is CASLTGTGAAGNEKLFF. Written as DNA, the CDR3 is TGTGCCAGCTTGACCGGGACAGGGGCGGCGGGTAATGAAAAACTGTTTTTT.

V and J are TRBV5-6 and TRBJ1-4; possibly TRBD1 for D (5 bases). Germline CDR1 is SGHDT and CDR2 is YYEEEE. The ends were cut back, 1 base at V and 1 base at J, with 11 bases in the middle. The CDR3 consists of 16 residues. The CDR3 bases are TGTGCCAGCAGCTTGATACGTCAGGGAACTAATGAAAAACTGTTTTTT. Protein product: CASSLIRQGTNEKLFF. Drawing the rest from reference TRBV5-6 and TRBJ1-4, the complete variable domain is DAGVTQSPTHLIKTRGQQVTLRCSPKSGHDTVSWYQQALGQGPQFIFQYYEEEERQRGNFPDRFSGHQFPNYSSELNVNALLLGDSALYLCASSLIRQGTNEKLFFGSGTQLSVL.

The chain recombines TRBV2 with TRBJ1-5; no definite D call. This CDR3 is 16 amino acids long. Germline-derived CDR1 and CDR2 are SNHLY and FYNNEI. Trimming removed 4 bases from V and 0 bases from J, with 13 bases in between. The CDR3 DNA reads as TGTGCCAGCAGTGGGCGTCAGGCGGGTAGCAATCAGCCCCAGCATTTT. This translates into CASSGRQAGSNQPQHF. The full variable domain, in which reference TRBV2 and TRBJ1-5 provide the parts outside the CDR3, is EPEVTQTPSHQVTQMGQEVILRCVPISNHLYFYWYRQILGQKVEFLVSFYNNEISEKSEIFDDQFSVERPDGSNFTLKIRSTKLEDSAMYFCASSGRQAGSNQPQHFGDGTRLSIL.

This clone has a handful of counts. The J gene is TRBJ2-2, the V gene TRBV6-4; 9 nucleotides agree with TRBD2. The ends lost 8 bases at V and 5 bases at J; junction bases unmatched: 3. The CDR3 covers 13 residues. Germline CDR1 MRHNA, CDR2 SNTAGT. The CDR3 loop is CASRTSETGELFF. The CDR3 nucleotides read TGTGCCAGCCGGACTAGCGAGACCGGGGAGCTGTTTTTT.

This clone was seen more than once but under ten times. The V and J genes are TRBV4-1 and TRBJ1-1; tentatively, D is TRBD1 (5 bases). V gave up 3 bases and J gave up 0 bases, with 11 bases separating them. This CDR3 spans 15 amino acids. CDR1 is MGHRA, CDR2 YSYEKL, per germline. CDR3 loop: CASSHPTAMNTEAFF. The CDR3, as DNA: TGCGCCAGCAGCCATCCGACAGCTATGAACACTGAAGCTTTCTTT.

This clone was counted between two and nine times. The gene calls are TRBV7-2 and TRBJ2-7; D call uncertain. Germline V lookup: CDR1 SGHTA, CDR2 FQGNSA. V lost 5 bases, J lost 0 bases, and 14 bases lay in between. The CDR3 length is 15 residues. CDR3 nucleotide sequence: TGTGCCAGCAGCGCTTTCAGTAACCCCTCCTACGAGCAGTACTTC. Residues: CASSAFSNPSYEQYF.

This clone was seen only a few times. V is TRBV7-6 and J is TRBJ2-2, with 15 bases matching TRBD2. Losses at the gene ends were 5 bases for V and 7 bases for J; bases not matched to a gene: 8. This CDR3 is 17 amino acids long. CDR1 and CDR2 from the germline V gene are SGHVS and FNYEAQ. The chain's CDR3 is CASSRRTSGGAVGELFF. The CDR3 DNA reads as TGTGCCAGCAGCCGGAGGACTAGCGGGGGGGCGGTCGGGGAGCTGTTTTTT.